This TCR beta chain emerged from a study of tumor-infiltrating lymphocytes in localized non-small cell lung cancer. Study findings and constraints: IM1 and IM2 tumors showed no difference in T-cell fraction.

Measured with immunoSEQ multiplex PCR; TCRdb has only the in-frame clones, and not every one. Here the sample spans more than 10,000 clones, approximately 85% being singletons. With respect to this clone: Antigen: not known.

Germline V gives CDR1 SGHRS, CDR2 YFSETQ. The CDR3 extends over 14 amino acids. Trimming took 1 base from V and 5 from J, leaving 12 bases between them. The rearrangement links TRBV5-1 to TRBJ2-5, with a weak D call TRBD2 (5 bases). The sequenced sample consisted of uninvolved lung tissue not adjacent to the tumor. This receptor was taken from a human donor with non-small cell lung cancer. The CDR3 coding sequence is TGCGCCAGCAGCTTGCCCCACCCGGGGGAGACCCAGTACTTC. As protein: CASSLPHPGETQYF.